The clone carrying this T cell receptor beta chain was seen at least ten times. Antigen specificity is unknown. Donors contributed one heparinised blood draw apiece, averaging about 100 mL. These data are taken from a study of beta chain features in type 1 diabetes. Background on the study: Patient and healthy donor groups were alike in age, gender and cell yields.

The CDR3 is 14 amino acids. Per germline, CDR1 MNHNS and CDR2 SASEGT. J lost 6 bases, V lost 6 bases, and 10 bases had no gene match. What was sequenced were expressed TCRB transcripts, since all of the isolated RNA had been reverse transcribed. Naive, central memory and regulatory T cell samples averaged roughly 3.7 million reads. The repertoire was sequenced with immunoSEQ multiplex PCR; TCRdb's copy has only in-frame clones and lacks some. The table lists 52,000 or so clones, roughly half of them singletons, with approximately 2.5% in the top ten. Regarding the study as a whole: TCRB CDR3 length was moderately but significantly reduced in all four CD4+ subsets of Type 1 diabetes patients. It was among patients, rather than healthy donors, that naive, central memory and Treg TCRB repertoires appeared more similar.

Sequences were obtained from Tregs from blood. This clonotype originated in a woman between 40 and 55 years old with type 1 diabetes. The genes are TRBV6-1 and TRBJ2-7; 8 bases line up with TRBD1. For the CDR3, the DNA is TGTGCCAGCAGAAGCCGGGACAGGAACAGCGAGCAGTACTTC. It is translated as CASRSRDRNSEQYF.